The T cell receptor (beta chain) described here comes from a study of control samples from healthy donors and cancer patients. Some clones are missing from TCRdb's copy, which holds only in-frame ones; the method was immunoSEQ multiplex PCR. The table has roughly 59,000 clones, approximately 92% seen once. This receptor was obtained from a middle-aged man with colorectal cancer. The source material was PBMCs.

The chain's CDR3 is CASSQQLAAGSKETQYF. The CDR3 bases are TGTGCCAGCAGCCAACAACTAGCAGCGGGCTCTAAGGAGACCCAGTACTTC. The gene calls are TRBV14 and TRBJ2-5; possibly TRBD2 for D (6 bases). The V gene's germline CDR1 is SGHDN and CDR2 FVKESK. V lost 2 bases, J lost 5 bases, and 21 bases lay in between. CDR3 length equals 17 residues.